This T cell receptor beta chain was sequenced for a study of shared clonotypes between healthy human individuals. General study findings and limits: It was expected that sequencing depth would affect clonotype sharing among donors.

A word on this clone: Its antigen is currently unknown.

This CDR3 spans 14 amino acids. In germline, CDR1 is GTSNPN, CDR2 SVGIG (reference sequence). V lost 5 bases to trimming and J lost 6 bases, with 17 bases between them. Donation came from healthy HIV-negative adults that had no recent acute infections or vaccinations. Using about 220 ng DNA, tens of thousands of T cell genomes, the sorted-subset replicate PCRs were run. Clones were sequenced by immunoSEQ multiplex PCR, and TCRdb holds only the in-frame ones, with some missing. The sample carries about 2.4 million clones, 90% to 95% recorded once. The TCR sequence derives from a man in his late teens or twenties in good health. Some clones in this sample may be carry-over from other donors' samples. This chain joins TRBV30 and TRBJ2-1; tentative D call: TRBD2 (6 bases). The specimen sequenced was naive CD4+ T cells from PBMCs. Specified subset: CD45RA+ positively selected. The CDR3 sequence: CAWERLGKANEQFF. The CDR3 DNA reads TGTGCCTGGGAGAGACTAGGTAAAGCCAATGAGCAGTTCTTC.